Each of the 5 T cell receptor beta chains below was sequenced from the same sample in a study of blood T cell repertoires in COVID-19. Libraries were prepared by immunoSEQ multiplex PCR; TCRdb keeps only in-frame clonotypes and omits some of them. This table has about 190,000 clones, roughly nine tenths appearing once. The sequenced sample was peripheral blood. Receptor source: a man younger than 45 with acute or convalescent COVID-19.

This rearrangement joins TRBV18 to TRBJ2-1; 8 bases align to TRBD1. Germline-derived CDR1 and CDR2 are KGHSH and LQKENI. J lost 9 bases, V lost 3 bases, and 10 bases had no gene match. The CDR3 runs to 15 residues. The CDR3 here is CASSPGQGYVGEQFF. CDR3 sequence (DNA): TGTGCCAGCTCACCCGGACAGGGCTACGTTGGTGAGCAGTTCTTC.

This clone was seen only a few times. This sequence joins TRBV28 and TRBJ2-1; 7 bases are shared with TRBD2. CDR3 length: 14 amino acids. Per the germline V gene, CDR1 is MDHEN and CDR2 is SYDVKM. The trim removed 11 bases at V and 4 bases at J, leaving 11 bases unmatched. The CDR3 region is CAAAGAGRYNEQFF. As DNA, the CDR3 is TGTGCCGCAGCAGGAGCGGGACGGTACAATGAGCAGTTCTTC.

In nucleotides, the CDR3 is TGTGCCACCAGCAGAGTTTCAGGGCCAACCACTGAAGCTTTCTTT. Protein: CATSRVSGPTTEAFF. This chain links TRBV15 with TRBJ1-1, with a weak D call TRBD1 (5 bases). Germline CDR1 reads LNHNV; CDR2 reads YYDKDF (reference sequence). Between the trimmed V and J ends, which lost 1 base and 4 bases, there was a span of 13 bases. There are 15 residues in the CDR3. Combining the CDR3 with reference TRBV15 and TRBJ1-1 gives the whole variable domain DAMVIQNPRYQVTQFGKPVTLSCSQTLNHNVMYWYQQKSSQAPKLLFHYYDKDFNNEADTPDNFQSRRPNTSFCFLDIRSPGLGDTAMYLCATSRVSGPTTEAFFGQGTRLTVV.

A note on this clone: This specimen includes other DNA sequences encoding the same CDR3. V is TRBV3-1 (or the pseudogene TRBV3-2) and J is TRBJ1-2, with TRBD1 matching over 8 bases. The germline V gene encodes CDR1 LGHDT and CDR2 YNNKEL (reference sequence). CDR3 length equals 13 residues. The V and J ends lost 4 bases and 2 bases, in that order; junction bases with no gene match: 0. CDR3 bases: TGTGCCAGCAGCCGACAGGGGAACTATGGCTACACCTTC. Its translation: CASSRQGNYGYTF.

The CDR3 reads CASSLGGTAYEQYF. The CDR3 DNA reads as TGCGCCAGCAGCTTGGGTGGGACAGCCTACGAGCAGTACTTC. The chain is built from TRBV5-1 and TRBJ2-7, with 7 bases identical to TRBD1. The CDR3 runs to 14 residues. The V and J ends lost 0 bases and 2 bases, in that order; junction bases with no gene match: 2. The germline CDR1 and CDR2 sequences are SGHRS and YFSETQ.